This T cell receptor (beta chain) was retrieved from a study of T cell responses to AZD1222 COVID-19 vaccine. Study findings and constraints: The peak T cell response came first, and repertoires were sampled only after it. The study identified only five or six AZD1222 recipients as seropositive at baseline. Unmutated variant regions reportedly attract nearly half of all spike-specific TCRs.

This CDR3 comprises 17 residues. The germline V gene has CDR1 MRHNA and CDR2 SNTAGT. V lost 6 bases to trimming and J lost 5 bases; unmatched junction nucleotides: 17. To note about this clone: Antigen: not known.

The protocol was immunoSEQ multiplex PCR, while the TCRdb copy is restricted to in-frame clones and leaves out a portion. The table includes more than 95,000 clones, over 75% detected once. The V gene is TRBV6-4, the J gene TRBJ2-5; 8 bases are a match to TRBD2. This sample comprised peripheral blood, obtained on day 0 of AZD1222 vaccination. The receptor comes from an adult in good health. CDR3 coding DNA: TGTGCCAGCAGCGCGGGACTAGTGGGGGGAGGTGAGGAGACCCAGTACTTC. Protein: CASSAGLVGGGEETQYF.